One and the same sample provided the 5 T cell receptor beta chains below, sequenced in a study of blood T cells in healthy people across ages. For the second PCR, which ran for 7 to 11 cycles, a sample-barcoded 5' primer and a J-beta primer mix were used. TCRdb reprocessed the 5' RACE reads via MiXCR and lists one record per CDR3 protein. The sample has just under 550,000 distinct CDR3 sequences; under 30% are singletons. The same data also went into a second study, on T cells of mothers and their children.

The sequenced material came from blood. All receptors come from a boy aged 10-17 years in good health.

This clonotype was detected only a few times. The chain carries TRBV28 and TRBJ1-1, with TRBD1 identical over 9 bases. The ends lost 4 bases at V and 4 bases at J; junction bases unmatched: 4. The germline gives CDR1 MDHEN, CDR2 SYDVKM. CDR3 length: 14 amino acids. The CDR3 sequence: CASSSQGAGTEAFF. For the CDR3, the DNA is TGTGCCAGCAGTTCACAGGGGGCGGGCACTGAAGCTTTCTTT.

In this sample, this clonotype turned up once. The germline gene is not matched at one end of the junction; a read error may be the cause. The chain has TRBV5-5 and TRBJ1-4; 7 bases are a match to TRBD1. The CDR3 is 16 residues long. Germline V lookup: CDR1 SGHKS, CDR2 YYEKEE (reference sequence). CDR3 protein: CASSLEGGATNEKLFF. As DNA, the CDR3 is TGTGCCAGCAGCTTGGAAGGGGGCGCAACTAATGAAAAACTGTTTTTC.

This clonotype has just a few counts. The rearrangement joins TRBV4-1 to TRBJ2-5, with D possibly being TRBD1 (6 bases). Near its end, the DNA agrees better with TRBJ2-1, so the J call may be wrong. The CDR3 is 16 amino acids. The germline V gene encodes CDR1 MGHRA and CDR2 YSYEKL. CDR3 bases: TGCGCCAGCAGCCAAGTCGTTCAGGGGAGTGGTTATGAGCAGTTCTTC. It codes for CASSQVVQGSGYEQFF.

This clonotype turned up a few times. The genes are TRBV7-2 and TRBJ2-3, with 7 positions matching TRBD2. CDR1 is SGHTA and CDR2 is FQGNSA in the germline V gene. The CDR3 contains 16 residues. V shed 4 bases, J shed 4 bases, and the junction held 11 bases outside the gene matches. The CDR3 DNA reads TGTGCCAGCAGCTCAGGAGCTAGCGGATGGGCAGATACGCAGTATTTT. As protein: CASSSGASGWADTQYF. Full variable domain (missing parts from reference TRBV7-2 and TRBJ2-3): GAGVSQSPSNKVTEKGKDVELRCDPISGHTALYWYRQSLGQGLEFLIYFQGNSAPDKSGLPSDRFSAERTGGSVSTLTIQRTQQEDSAVYLCASSSGASGWADTQYFGPGTRLTVL.

The rearrangement uses TRBV20-1 and TRBJ1-5, with D hard to call. Trimming removed 6 bases from V and 2 bases from J, with 11 bases in between. The CDR3 extends over 13 amino acids. Germline V gene lookup returns CDR1 DFQATT and CDR2 SNEGSKA (reference sequence). The DNA of the CDR3 is TGCAGTGCGTGGCAGGACCGCAATCAGCCCCAGCATTTT. Translation gives CSAWQDRNQPQHF.